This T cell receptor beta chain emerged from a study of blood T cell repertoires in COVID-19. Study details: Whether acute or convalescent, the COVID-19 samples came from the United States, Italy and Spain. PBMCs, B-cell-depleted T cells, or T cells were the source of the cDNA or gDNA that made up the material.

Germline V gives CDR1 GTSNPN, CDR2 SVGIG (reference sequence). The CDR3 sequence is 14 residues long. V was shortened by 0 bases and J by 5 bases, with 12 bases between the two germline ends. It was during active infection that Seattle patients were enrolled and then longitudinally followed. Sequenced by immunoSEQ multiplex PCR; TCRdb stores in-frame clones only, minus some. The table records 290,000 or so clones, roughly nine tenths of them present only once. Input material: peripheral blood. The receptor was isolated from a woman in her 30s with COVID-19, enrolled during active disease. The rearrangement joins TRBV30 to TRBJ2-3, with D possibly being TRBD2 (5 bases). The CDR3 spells CAWSVLAGGDTQYF. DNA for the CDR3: TGTGCCTGGAGTGTACTGGCAGGAGGAGATACGCAGTATTTT. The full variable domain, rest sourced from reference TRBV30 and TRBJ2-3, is SQTIHQWPATLVQPVGSPLSLECTVEGTSNPNLYWYRQAAGRGLQLLFYSVGIGQISSEVPQNLSASRPQDRQFILSSKKLLLSDSGFYLCAWSVLAGGDTQYFGPGTRLTVL.